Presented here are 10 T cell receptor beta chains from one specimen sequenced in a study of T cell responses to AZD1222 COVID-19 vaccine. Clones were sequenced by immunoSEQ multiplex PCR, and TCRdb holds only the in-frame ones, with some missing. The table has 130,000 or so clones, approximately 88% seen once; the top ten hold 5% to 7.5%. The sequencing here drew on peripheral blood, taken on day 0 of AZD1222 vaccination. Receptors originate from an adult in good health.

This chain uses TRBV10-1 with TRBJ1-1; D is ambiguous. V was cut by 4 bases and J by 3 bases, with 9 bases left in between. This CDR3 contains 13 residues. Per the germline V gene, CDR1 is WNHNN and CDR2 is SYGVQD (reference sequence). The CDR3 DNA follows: TGCGCCAGCAGTGCAATCCGGGACACTGAAGCTTTCTTT. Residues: CASSAIRDTEAFF.

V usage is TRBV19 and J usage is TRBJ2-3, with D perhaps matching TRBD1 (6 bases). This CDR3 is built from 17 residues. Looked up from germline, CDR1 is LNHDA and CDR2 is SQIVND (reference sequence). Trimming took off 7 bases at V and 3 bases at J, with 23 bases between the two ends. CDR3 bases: TGTGCCAGTACCCGCTCCTCGTGGCAGGGGAGAACAGATACGCAGTATTTT. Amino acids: CASTRSSWQGRTDTQYF.

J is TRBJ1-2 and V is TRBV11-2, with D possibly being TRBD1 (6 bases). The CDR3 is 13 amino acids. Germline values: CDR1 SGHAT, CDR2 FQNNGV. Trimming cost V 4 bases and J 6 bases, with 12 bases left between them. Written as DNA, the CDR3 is TGTGCCAGCAGCTCAGGACAGACCGATGGCTACACCTTC. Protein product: CASSSGQTDGYTF.

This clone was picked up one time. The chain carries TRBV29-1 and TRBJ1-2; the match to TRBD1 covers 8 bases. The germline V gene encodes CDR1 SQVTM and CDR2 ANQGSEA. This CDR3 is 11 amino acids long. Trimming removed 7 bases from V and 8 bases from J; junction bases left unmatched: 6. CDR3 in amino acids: CSGTTGDGYTF. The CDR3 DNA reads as TGCAGCGGGACGACAGGGGACGGCTACACCTTC.

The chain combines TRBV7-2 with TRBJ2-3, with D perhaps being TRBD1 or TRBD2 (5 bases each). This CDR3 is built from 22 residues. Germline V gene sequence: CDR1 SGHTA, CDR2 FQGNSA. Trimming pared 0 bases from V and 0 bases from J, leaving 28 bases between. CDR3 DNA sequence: TGTGCCAGCAGCTTAGCGTCACGCGCCGGGGACGGGCGAGTGGTTAGCACAGATACGCAGTATTTT. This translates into CASSLASRAGDGRVVSTDTQYF. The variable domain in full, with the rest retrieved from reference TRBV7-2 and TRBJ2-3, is GAGVSQSPSNKVTEKGKDVELRCDPISGHTALYWYRQSLGQGLEFLIYFQGNSAPDKSGLPSDRFSAERTGGSVSTLTIQRTQQEDSAVYLCASSLASRAGDGRVVSTDTQYFGPGTRLTVL.

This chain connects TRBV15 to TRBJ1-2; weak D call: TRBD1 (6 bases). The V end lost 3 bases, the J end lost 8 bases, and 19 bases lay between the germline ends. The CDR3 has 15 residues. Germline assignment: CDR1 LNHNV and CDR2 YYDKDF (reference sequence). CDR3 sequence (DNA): TGTGCCACCAGCAGGGATCCTGACAGGATCGGCGGCTACACCTTC. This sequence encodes CATSRDPDRIGGYTF.

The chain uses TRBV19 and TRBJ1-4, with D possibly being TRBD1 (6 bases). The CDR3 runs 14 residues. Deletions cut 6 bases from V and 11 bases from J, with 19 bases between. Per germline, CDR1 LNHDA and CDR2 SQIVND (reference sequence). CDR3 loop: CASREPGHSEKLFF. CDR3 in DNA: TGTGCCAGTAGAGAACCGGGACACTCGGAGAAACTGTTTTTT.

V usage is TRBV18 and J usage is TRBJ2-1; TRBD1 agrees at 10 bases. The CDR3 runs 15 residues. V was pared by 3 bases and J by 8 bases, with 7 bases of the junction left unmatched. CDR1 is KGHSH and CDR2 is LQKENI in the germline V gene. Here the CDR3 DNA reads TGTGCCAGCTCACCGAAGACGACAGGGGGCGATGAGCAGTTCTTC. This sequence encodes CASSPKTTGGDEQFF. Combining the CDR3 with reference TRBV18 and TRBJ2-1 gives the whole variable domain NAGVMQNPRHLVRRRGQEARLRCSPMKGHSHVYWYRQLPEEGLKFMVYLQKENIIDESGMPKERFSAEFPKEGPSILRIQQVVRGDSAAYFCASSPKTTGGDEQFFGPGTRLTVL.

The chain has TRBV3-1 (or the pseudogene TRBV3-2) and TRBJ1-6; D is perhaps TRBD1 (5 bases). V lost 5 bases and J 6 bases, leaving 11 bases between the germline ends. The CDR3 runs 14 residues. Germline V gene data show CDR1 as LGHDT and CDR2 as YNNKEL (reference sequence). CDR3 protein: CASSVGTANSPLHF. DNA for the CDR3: TGTGCCAGCAGCGTCGGGACGGCTAATTCACCCCTCCACTTT.

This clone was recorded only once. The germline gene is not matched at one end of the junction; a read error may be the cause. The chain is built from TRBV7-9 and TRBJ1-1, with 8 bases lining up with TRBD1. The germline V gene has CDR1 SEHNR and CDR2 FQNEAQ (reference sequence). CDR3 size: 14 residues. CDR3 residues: CASSLDRGNLRAFF. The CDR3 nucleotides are TGTGCCAGCAGTTTAGACAGGGGTAATCTGCGGGCTTTCTTT.